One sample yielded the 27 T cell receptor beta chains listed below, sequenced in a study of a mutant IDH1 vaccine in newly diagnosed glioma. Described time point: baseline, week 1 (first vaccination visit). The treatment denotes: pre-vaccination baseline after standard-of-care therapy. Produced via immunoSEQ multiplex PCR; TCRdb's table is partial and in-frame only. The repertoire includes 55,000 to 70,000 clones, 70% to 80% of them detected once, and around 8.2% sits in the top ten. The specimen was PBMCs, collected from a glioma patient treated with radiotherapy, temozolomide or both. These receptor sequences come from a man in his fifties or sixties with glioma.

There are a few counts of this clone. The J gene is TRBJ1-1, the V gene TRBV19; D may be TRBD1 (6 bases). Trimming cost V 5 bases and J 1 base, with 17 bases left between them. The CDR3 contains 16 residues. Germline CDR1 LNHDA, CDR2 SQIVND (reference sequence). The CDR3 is CASSWGAGLGNTEAFF. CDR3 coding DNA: TGTGCCAGTAGTTGGGGGGCTGGTTTGGGGAACACTGAAGCTTTCTTT. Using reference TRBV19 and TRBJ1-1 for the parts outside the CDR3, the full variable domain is DGGITQSPKYLFRKEGQNVTLSCEQNLNHDAMYWYRQDPGQGLRLIYYSQIVNDFQKGDIAEGYSVSREKKESFPLTVTSAQKNPTAFYLCASSWGAGLGNTEAFFGQGTRLTVV.

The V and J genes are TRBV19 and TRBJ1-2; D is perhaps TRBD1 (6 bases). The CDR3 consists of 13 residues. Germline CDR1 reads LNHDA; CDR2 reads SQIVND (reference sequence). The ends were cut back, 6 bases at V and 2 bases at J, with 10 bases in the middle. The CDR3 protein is CASRDRLNYGYTF. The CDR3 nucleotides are TGTGCCAGTAGGGACAGACTCAACTATGGCTACACCTTC.

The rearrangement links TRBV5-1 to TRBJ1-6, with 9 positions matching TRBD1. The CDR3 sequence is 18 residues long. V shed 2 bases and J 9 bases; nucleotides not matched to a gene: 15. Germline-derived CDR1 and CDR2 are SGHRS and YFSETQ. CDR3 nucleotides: TGCGCCAGCAGCTTAAAGACCGGGACAGGGATTAGGGGTTCACCCCTCCACTTT. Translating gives CASSLKTGTGIRGSPLHF.

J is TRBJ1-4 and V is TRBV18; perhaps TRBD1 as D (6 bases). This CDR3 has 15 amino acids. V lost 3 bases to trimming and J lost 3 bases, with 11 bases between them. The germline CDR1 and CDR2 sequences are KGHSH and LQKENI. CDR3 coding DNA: TGTGCCAGCTCACCGACAGGCGAGTCTAATGAAAAACTGTTTTTT. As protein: CASSPTGESNEKLFF.

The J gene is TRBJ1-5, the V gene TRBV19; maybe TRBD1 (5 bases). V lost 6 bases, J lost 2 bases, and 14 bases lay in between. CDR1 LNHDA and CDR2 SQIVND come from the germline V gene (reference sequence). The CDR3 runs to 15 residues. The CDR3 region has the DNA TGTGCCAGTAGCAGTACAGGCTTTGGCAATCAGCCCCAGCATTTT. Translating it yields CASSSTGFGNQPQHF.

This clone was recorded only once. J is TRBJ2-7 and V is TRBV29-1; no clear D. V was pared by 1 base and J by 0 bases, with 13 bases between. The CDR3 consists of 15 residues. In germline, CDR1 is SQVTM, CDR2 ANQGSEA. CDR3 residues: CSVEVAKASSYEQYF. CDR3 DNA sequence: TGCAGCGTTGAAGTCGCTAAGGCAAGCTCCTACGAGCAGTACTTC.

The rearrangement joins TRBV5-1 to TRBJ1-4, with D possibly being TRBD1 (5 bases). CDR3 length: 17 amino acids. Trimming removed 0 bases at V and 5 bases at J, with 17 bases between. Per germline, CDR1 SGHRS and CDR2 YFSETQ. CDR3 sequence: CASSLAGRQGGNEKLFF. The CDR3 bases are TGCGCCAGCAGCTTGGCCGGTCGGCAGGGTGGGAATGAAAAACTGTTTTTT.

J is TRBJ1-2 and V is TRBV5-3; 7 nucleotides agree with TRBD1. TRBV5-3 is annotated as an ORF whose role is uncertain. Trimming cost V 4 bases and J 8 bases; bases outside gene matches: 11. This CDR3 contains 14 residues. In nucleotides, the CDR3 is TGTGCCAGAAGCCTCGGACAGGATTGGGAAGGCTACACCTTC. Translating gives CARSLGQDWEGYTF.

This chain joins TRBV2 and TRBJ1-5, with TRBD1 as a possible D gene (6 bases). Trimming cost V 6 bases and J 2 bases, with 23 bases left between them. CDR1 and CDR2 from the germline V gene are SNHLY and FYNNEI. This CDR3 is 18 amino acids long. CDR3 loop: CASRGMVAGVVRNQPQHF. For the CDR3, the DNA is TGTGCCAGCAGGGGAATGGTAGCAGGGGTCGTCCGCAATCAGCCCCAGCATTTT. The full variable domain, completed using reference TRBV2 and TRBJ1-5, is EPEVTQTPSHQVTQMGQEVILRCVPISNHLYFYWYRQILGQKVEFLVSFYNNEISEKSEIFDDQFSVERPDGSNFTLKIRSTKLEDSAMYFCASRGMVAGVVRNQPQHFGDGTRLSIL.

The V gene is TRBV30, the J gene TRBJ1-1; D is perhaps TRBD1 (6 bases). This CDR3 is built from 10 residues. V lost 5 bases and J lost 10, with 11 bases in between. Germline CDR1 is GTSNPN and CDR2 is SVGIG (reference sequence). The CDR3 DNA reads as TGTGCCTGGGTGACAGGACGAGCTTTCTTT. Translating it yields CAWVTGRAFF.

The CDR3 DNA follows: TGCGCCAGCAGCTTGGGGGGACGTAAAAACATTCAGTACTTC. This sequence encodes CASSLGGRKNIQYF. V and J are TRBV5-1 and TRBJ2-4; D is tentatively TRBD1 or TRBD2 (5 bases each). In germline, CDR1 is SGHRS, CDR2 YFSETQ. This CDR3 comprises 14 residues. The ends were cut back, 0 bases at V and 4 bases at J, with 8 bases in the middle.

This chain's CDR3 is CASSRTGPAQNEQFF. DNA of the CDR3: TGTGCCAGCAGTAGGACAGGGCCGGCACAGAATGAGCAGTTCTTC. The chain has TRBV25-1 and TRBJ2-1; 8 positions match TRBD1. The length of the CDR3 is 15 residues. V lost 5 bases and J lost 7; bases outside the gene matches: 10. Germline values: CDR1 MGHDK, CDR2 SYGVNS.

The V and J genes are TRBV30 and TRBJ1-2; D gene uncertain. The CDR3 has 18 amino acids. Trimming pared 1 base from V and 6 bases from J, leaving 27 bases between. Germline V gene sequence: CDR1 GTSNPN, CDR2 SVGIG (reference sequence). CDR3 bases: TGTGCCTGGAGTGCTCCCCGGACCGGTCCGCCGTCCTCCCATGGCTACACCTTC. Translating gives CAWSAPRTGPPSSHGYTF.

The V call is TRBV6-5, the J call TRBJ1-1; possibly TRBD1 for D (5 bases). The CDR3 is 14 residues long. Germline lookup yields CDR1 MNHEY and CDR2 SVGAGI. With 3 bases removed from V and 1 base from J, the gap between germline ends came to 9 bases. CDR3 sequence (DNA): TGTGCCAGCAGTTATGGACACACGAACACTGAAGCTTTCTTT. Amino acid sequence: CASSYGHTNTEAFF.

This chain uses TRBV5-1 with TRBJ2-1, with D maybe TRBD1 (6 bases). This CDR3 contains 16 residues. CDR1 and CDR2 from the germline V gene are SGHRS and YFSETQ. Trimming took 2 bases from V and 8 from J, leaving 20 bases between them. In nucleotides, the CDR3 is TGCGCCAGCAGCTTCGAAGGTCAGGGGCCCAGTGATGAGCAGTTCTTC. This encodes CASSFEGQGPSDEQFF.

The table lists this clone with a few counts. Written as DNA, the CDR3 is TGTGCCAGCAGCTTCCCTTCCGGGGGGGAAACTTACAATGAGCAGTTCTTC. It translates to CASSFPSGGETYNEQFF. The chain combines TRBV5-4 with TRBJ2-1, with 8 bases lining up with TRBD2. CDR1 and CDR2 (germline): SGHNT, YYREEE (reference sequence). This CDR3 has 17 amino acids. J gave up 4 bases and V 2 bases, and 11 bases lay outside the gene matches. The variable domain in full, with the rest retrieved from reference TRBV5-4 and TRBJ2-1, is ETGVTQSPTHLIKTRGQQVTLRCSSQSGHNTVSWYQQALGQGPQFIFQYYREEENGRGNFPPRFSGLQFPNYSSELNVNALELDDSALYLCASSFPSGGETYNEQFFGPGTRLTVL.

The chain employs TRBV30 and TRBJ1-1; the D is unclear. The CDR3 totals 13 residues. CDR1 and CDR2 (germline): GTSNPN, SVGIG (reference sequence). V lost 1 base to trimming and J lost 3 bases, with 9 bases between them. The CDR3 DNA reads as TGTGCCTGGAGTGCCGGGGTACACACTGAAGCTTTCTTT. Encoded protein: CAWSAGVHTEAFF. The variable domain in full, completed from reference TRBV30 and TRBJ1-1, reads SQTIHQWPATLVQPVGSPLSLECTVEGTSNPNLYWYRQAAGRGLQLLFYSVGIGQISSEVPQNLSASRPQDRQFILSSKKLLLSDSGFYLCAWSAGVHTEAFFGQGTRLTVV.

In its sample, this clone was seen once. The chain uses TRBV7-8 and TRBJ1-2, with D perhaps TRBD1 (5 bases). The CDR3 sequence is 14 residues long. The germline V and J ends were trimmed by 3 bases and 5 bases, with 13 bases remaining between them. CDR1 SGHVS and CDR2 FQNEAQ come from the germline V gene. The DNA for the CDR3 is TGTGCCAGCAGCTTGGAGGGACGGAATTATGGCTACACCTTC. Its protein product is CASSLEGRNYGYTF.

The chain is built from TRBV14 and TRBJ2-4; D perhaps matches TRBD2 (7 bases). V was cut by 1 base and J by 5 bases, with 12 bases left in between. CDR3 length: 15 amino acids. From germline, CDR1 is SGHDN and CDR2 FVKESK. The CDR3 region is CASSQAPGGQNIQYF. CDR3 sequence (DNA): TGTGCCAGCAGCCAAGCTCCCGGGGGGCAAAACATTCAGTACTTC. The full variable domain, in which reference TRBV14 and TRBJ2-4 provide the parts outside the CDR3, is EAGVTQFPSHSVIEKGQTVTLRCDPISGHDNLYWYRRVMGKEIKFLLHFVKESKQDESGMPNNRFLAERTGGTYSTLKVQPAELEDSGVYFCASSQAPGGQNIQYFGAGTRLSVL.

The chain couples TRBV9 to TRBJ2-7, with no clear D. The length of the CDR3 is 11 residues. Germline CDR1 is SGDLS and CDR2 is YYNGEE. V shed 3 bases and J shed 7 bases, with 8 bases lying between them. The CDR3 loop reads CASSAGSEQYF. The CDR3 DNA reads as TGTGCCAGCAGCGCCGGTTCGGAGCAGTACTTC.

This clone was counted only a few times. The CDR3: CASSTGWNSPLHF. The CDR3 DNA sequence: TGTGCCAGTAGTACAGGGTGGAATTCACCCCTCCACTTT. The chain carries TRBV19 and TRBJ1-6, with D possibly matching TRBD1 (5 bases). From germline, CDR1 is LNHDA and CDR2 SQIVND (reference sequence). Trimming took 4 bases from V and 7 from J, leaving 8 bases between them. This CDR3 is built from 13 residues.

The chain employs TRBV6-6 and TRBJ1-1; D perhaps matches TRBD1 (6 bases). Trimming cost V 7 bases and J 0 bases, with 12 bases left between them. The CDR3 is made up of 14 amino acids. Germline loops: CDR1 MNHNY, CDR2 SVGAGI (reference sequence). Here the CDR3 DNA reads TGTGCCAGCACTCCTACAGGGTTGAACACTGAAGCTTTCTTT. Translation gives CASTPTGLNTEAFF.

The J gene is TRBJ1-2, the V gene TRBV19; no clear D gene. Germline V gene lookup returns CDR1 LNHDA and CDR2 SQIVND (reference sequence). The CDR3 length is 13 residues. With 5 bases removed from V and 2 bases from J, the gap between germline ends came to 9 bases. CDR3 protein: CASSPTSNYGYTF. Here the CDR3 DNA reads TGTGCCAGTAGTCCGACGTCCAACTATGGCTACACCTTC.

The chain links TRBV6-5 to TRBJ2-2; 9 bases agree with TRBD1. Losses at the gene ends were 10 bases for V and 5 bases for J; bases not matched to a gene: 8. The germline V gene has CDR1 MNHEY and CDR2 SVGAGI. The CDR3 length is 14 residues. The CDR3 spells CATGGTGNTGELFF. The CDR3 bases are TGTGCCACCGGCGGGACAGGGAATACCGGGGAGCTGTTTTTT.

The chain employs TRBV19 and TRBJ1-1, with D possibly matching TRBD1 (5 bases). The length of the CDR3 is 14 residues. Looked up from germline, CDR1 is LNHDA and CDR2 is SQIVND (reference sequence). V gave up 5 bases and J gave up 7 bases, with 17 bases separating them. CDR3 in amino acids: CASSEISGQGEAFF. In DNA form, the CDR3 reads TGTGCCAGTAGTGAAATAAGCGGGCAGGGTGAAGCTTTCTTT.

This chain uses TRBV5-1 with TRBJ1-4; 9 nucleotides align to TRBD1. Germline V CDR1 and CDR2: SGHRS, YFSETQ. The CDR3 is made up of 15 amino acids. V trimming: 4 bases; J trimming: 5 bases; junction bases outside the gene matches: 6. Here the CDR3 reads CASSPLTGGNEKLFF. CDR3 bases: TGCGCCAGCAGCCCACTGACAGGGGGAAATGAAAAACTGTTTTTT.

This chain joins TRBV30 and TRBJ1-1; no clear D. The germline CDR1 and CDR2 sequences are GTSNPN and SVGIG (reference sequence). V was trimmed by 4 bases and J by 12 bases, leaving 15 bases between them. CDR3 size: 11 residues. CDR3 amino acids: CAWTQRNYPFF. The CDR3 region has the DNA TGTGCCTGGACCCAGAGGAATTATCCTTTCTTT.